The 26 T cell receptor beta chains given below trace back to one sample, sequenced in a study of shared clonotypes between healthy human individuals. The protocol was immunoSEQ multiplex PCR, while the TCRdb copy is restricted to in-frame clones and leaves out a portion. The sample consists of some 2.1 million clones, over 85% of them appearing once. Naive CD8 cells were CD45RO-negative, positively selected for CCR7, excluding terminally differentiated effector memory CD45RA+ cells. The sample comprised naive CD8+ T cells sorted from blood. These receptors were collected from a young man in good health.

The chain employs TRBV18 and TRBJ2-1; D is unresolved. CDR1 and CDR2 (germline): KGHSH, LQKENI. The CDR3 is made up of 13 amino acids. Trimming shortened V by 5 bases and J by 8 bases, and 13 bases separated the two germline ends. The CDR3 reads CASSLPGQDEQFF. The DNA of the CDR3 is TGTGCCAGCTCATTACCGGGCCAAGATGAGCAGTTCTTC.

V gene TRBV7-8 combines with J gene TRBJ2-7; D is unclear. The germline gives CDR1 SGHVS, CDR2 FQNEAQ. V was pared by 3 bases and J by 0 bases, with 18 bases between. The CDR3 runs to 17 residues. The CDR3 loop is CASSFWITVTDSYEQYF. The DNA for the CDR3 is TGTGCCAGCAGCTTTTGGATTACCGTGACGGACTCCTACGAGCAGTACTTC.

This rearrangement joins TRBV7-9 to TRBJ2-7, with D tentatively TRBD1 (6 bases). V was trimmed by 2 bases and J by 2 bases, leaving 16 bases between them. This CDR3 contains 16 residues. Germline CDR1 is SEHNR and CDR2 is FQNEAQ (reference sequence). In DNA form, the CDR3 reads TGTGCCAGCAGCTTAAACAAGGACAGCTTAACCTACGAGCAGTACTTC. Translation: CASSLNKDSLTYEQYF. The entire variable domain, with the rest obtained from reference TRBV7-9 and TRBJ2-7, is as follows: DTGVSQNPRHKITKRGQNVTFRCDPISEHNRLYWYRQTLGQGPEFLTYFQNEAQLEKSRLLSDRFSAERPKGSFSTLEIQRTEQGDSAMYLCASSLNKDSLTYEQYFGPGTRLTVT.

The rearrangement uses TRBV27 and TRBJ2-5; D ambiguous. The CDR3 extends over 17 amino acids. Germline CDR1 and CDR2: MNHEY and SMNVEV (reference sequence). V was shortened by 2 bases and J by 3 bases, with 19 bases between the two germline ends. CDR3 sequence reads: CASSLGNGPIGEETQYF. For the CDR3, the DNA is TGTGCCAGCAGTTTAGGGAACGGGCCTATAGGAGAAGAGACCCAGTACTTC.

The chain is built from TRBV4-3 and TRBJ1-2, with D uncertain. V lost 3 bases to trimming and J lost 6 bases, with 17 bases between them. The CDR3 extends over 15 amino acids. From germline, CDR1 is LGHNA and CDR2 YSLEER. CDR3 in amino acids: CASSHLSAGKDGYTF. The CDR3 nucleotides are TGCGCCAGCAGCCACCTTTCGGCGGGGAAGGATGGCTACACCTTC.

The chain joins TRBV15 to TRBJ2-7; D is unresolved. The CDR3 is 11 residues long. Germline V gene lookup returns CDR1 LNHNV and CDR2 YYDKDF (reference sequence). V was pared by 5 bases and J by 4 bases, with 6 bases between. The CDR3 region is CATSFDYEQYF. The CDR3 DNA follows: TGTGCCACCAGCTTTGATTACGAGCAGTACTTC.

V is TRBV4-3 and J is TRBJ2-3; 8 nucleotides align to TRBD2. V lost 1 base, J lost 3 bases, and 9 bases stayed unmatched. Germline V lookup: CDR1 LGHNA, CDR2 YSLEER. CDR3 size: 17 residues. The CDR3 loop is CASSQGEGSGITDTQYF. Here the CDR3 DNA reads TGCGCCAGCAGCCAAGGGGAGGGTAGCGGGATTACAGATACGCAGTATTTT.

The CDR3 region is CSVDELAGVGNEQFF. CDR3 in DNA: TGCAGCGTTGATGAACTAGCGGGGGTTGGTAATGAGCAGTTCTTC. The chain uses TRBV29-1 and TRBJ2-1, with 11 bases that match TRBD2. Germline V gives CDR1 SQVTM, CDR2 ANQGSEA. This CDR3 region has 15 residues. V shed 3 bases and J 7 bases; nucleotides not matched to a gene: 8.

This chain uses TRBV27 with TRBJ2-7; D perhaps matches TRBD1 (5 bases). Germline CDR1 is MNHEY and CDR2 is SMNVEV (reference sequence). Trimming left V 2 bases short and J 3 bases short, with 11 bases between. CDR3 length: 14 amino acids. For the CDR3, the DNA is TGTGCCAGCAGTTTAGTTGCAGGGAACTACGAGCAGTACTTC. This encodes CASSLVAGNYEQYF.

The rearrangement links TRBV27 to TRBJ2-3; 7 nucleotides match TRBD2. In germline, CDR1 is MNHEY, CDR2 SMNVEV (reference sequence). V was pared by 6 bases and J by 3 bases, with 12 bases of the junction left unmatched. The CDR3 is 16 residues long. In nucleotides, the CDR3 is TGTGCCAGCAGCAAGGGACCGGGAGCGGGGACAGATACGCAGTATTTT. This translates into CASSKGPGAGTDTQYF.

The chain links TRBV7-2 to TRBJ2-7, with D possibly TRBD1 on 8 matching bases. Per the germline V gene, CDR1 is SGHTA and CDR2 is FQGNSA. This CDR3 comprises 14 residues. Between the trimmed V and J ends, which lost 3 bases and 7 bases, there was a span of 16 bases. As DNA, the CDR3 is TGTGCCAGCAGCTTCGACAGGGGAGGGTGGGAGCAGTACTTC. It is translated as CASSFDRGGWEQYF.

V gene TRBV4-1 combines with J gene TRBJ1-6; 7 nucleotides line up with TRBD1. Per the germline V gene, CDR1 is MGHRA and CDR2 is YSYEKL. This CDR3 is 17 amino acids long. V gave up 4 bases and J gave up 5 bases; unmatched junction bases: 11. The CDR3 DNA follows: TGCGCCAGCAGCCCCGACAGGGCCGACTTAGATAATTCACCCCTCCACTTT. Translated: CASSPDRADLDNSPLHF.

In its sample, this clone was seen once. V and J are TRBV2 and TRBJ2-1; D is ambiguous. Germline values: CDR1 SNHLY, CDR2 FYNNEI. This CDR3 has 15 amino acids. Trimming removed 2 bases at V and 0 bases at J, with 8 bases between. DNA for the CDR3: TGTGCCAGCAGTGAATCAAAGGGCTCCTACAATGAGCAGTTCTTC. Translating it yields CASSESKGSYNEQFF.

This clone was seen a few times. The chain joins TRBV14 to TRBJ1-6, with D maybe TRBD1 (6 bases). Trimming cost V 5 bases and J 0 bases, with 17 bases left between them. Germline CDR1 SGHDN, CDR2 FVKESK. The CDR3 runs to 18 residues. Here the CDR3 DNA reads TGTGCCAGCAGCTCCTATCACAGGGAGAGCTCCTATAATTCACCCCTCCACTTT. As protein: CASSSYHRESSYNSPLHF.

The chain uses TRBV30 and TRBJ1-3, with 8 positions matching TRBD1. The V gene's germline CDR1 is GTSNPN and CDR2 SVGIG (reference sequence). After removal of 6 bases from V and 4 bases from J, the junction contained 8 bases not matched to a gene. The CDR3 is made up of 14 amino acids. The CDR3 DNA is TGTGCCTGCGCCACGACAGGGGTAGGAAACACCATATATTTT. Translation: CACATTGVGNTIYF.

The V and J genes are TRBV7-9 and TRBJ2-6; D is undetermined. The CDR3 is 14 amino acids. Germline V gene lookup returns CDR1 SEHNR and CDR2 FQNEAQ (reference sequence). V dropped 5 bases and J dropped 4 bases, with 9 bases sitting between them. The CDR3 loop reads CASSTSTGANVLTF. The CDR3 nucleotides are TGTGCCAGCAGCACATCAACCGGGGCCAACGTCCTGACTTTC.

The table lists this clone with a count of one. Other nucleotide sequences in the sample specify the same CDR3. J is TRBJ2-7 and V is TRBV5-6, with D possibly TRBD1 on 6 matching bases. The V gene lost 2 bases and the J gene lost 4 bases, with 10 bases spanning the gap. From germline, CDR1 is SGHDT and CDR2 YYEEEE. CDR3 length equals 13 residues. Here the CDR3 reads CASSFGTSYEQYF. CDR3 sequence (DNA): TGTGCCAGCAGCTTCGGGACAAGTTACGAGCAGTACTTC.

The sample holds one count of this clone. The V call is TRBV6-6, the J call TRBJ1-5, with a possible D match to TRBD1 (6 bases). The CDR3 runs to 16 residues. CDR1 is MNHNY and CDR2 is SVGAGI in the germline V gene (reference sequence). Trimming cost V 5 bases and J 0 bases, with 14 bases left between them. CDR3 sequence (DNA): TGTGCCAGCAGTGCGGACAGCACATATAGCAATCAGCCCCAGCATTTT. Its translation is CASSADSTYSNQPQHF.

About this clone: Other DNA sequences from this sample encode an identical CDR3 as well. The chain uses TRBV9 and TRBJ1-3, with 8 nucleotides matching TRBD1. Germline V CDR1 and CDR2: SGDLS, YYNGEE. V shed 3 bases and J 2 bases; nucleotides not matched to a gene: 1. The CDR3 extends over 14 amino acids. CDR3 bases: TGTGCCAGCAGCGGGACAGGGACTGGAAACACCATATATTTT. This codes for CASSGTGTGNTIYF.

This clone was seen just once. At the DNA level, this CDR3 is encoded by other sequences in the same sample as well. The chain is built from TRBV7-8 and TRBJ2-3; D might be TRBD2 (5 bases). The ends were cut back, 5 bases at V and 1 base at J, with 7 bases in the middle. Germline V gives CDR1 SGHVS, CDR2 FQNEAQ. This CDR3 contains 13 residues. This CDR3 is CASSPGGTDTQYF. CDR3 in DNA: TGTGCCAGCAGCCCCGGGGGCACAGATACGCAGTATTTT.

The chain joins TRBV28 to TRBJ2-7; TRBD1 agrees at 8 bases. The trim removed 6 bases at V and 6 bases at J, leaving 7 bases unmatched. The CDR3 is 13 amino acids. CDR1 is MDHEN and CDR2 is SYDVKM in the germline V gene. In DNA form, the CDR3 reads TGTGCCAGCAGGGAGACAGGGGCGGTCGAGCAGTACTTC. This sequence encodes CASRETGAVEQYF.

The chain couples TRBV30 to TRBJ2-3; a weak D match, TRBD2 (5 bases). The germline V gene encodes CDR1 GTSNPN and CDR2 SVGIG (reference sequence). This CDR3 has 15 amino acids. V was pared by 4 bases and J by 6 bases, with 20 bases between. The CDR3: CAWTPGFTAADTQYF. The CDR3 bases are TGTGCCTGGACCCCGGGATTTACGGCGGCGGATACGCAGTATTTT.

This clone was seen once. The chain carries TRBV7-6 and TRBJ2-7, with D tentatively TRBD2 (5 bases). CDR3 length equals 14 residues. CDR1 is SGHVS, CDR2 FNYEAQ, per germline. V was trimmed by 6 bases and J by 2 bases, leaving 14 bases between them. CDR3 DNA: TGTGCCAGCAGTCCCCCACTAGGAACCTACGAGCAGTACTTC. Protein product: CASSPPLGTYEQYF.

This sequence joins TRBV7-2 and TRBJ2-3, with 8 nucleotides matching TRBD2. This CDR3 comprises 17 residues. In germline, CDR1 is SGHTA, CDR2 FQGNSA. V dropped 1 base and J dropped 2; count of bases not matched to a gene: 8. Here the CDR3 DNA reads TGTGCCAGCAGCTTAGAAGTGCGGGAGGCTATCACAGATACGCAGTATTTT. Its protein product is CASSLEVREAITDTQYF.

This chain joins TRBV7-9 and TRBJ1-4; weak D call: TRBD1 (6 bases). Germline lookup yields CDR1 SEHNR and CDR2 FQNEAQ (reference sequence). This CDR3 contains 14 residues. V was shortened by 4 bases and J by 4 bases, with 10 bases between the two germline ends. The CDR3 sequence: CASSYQGFNEKLFF. The CDR3 DNA sequence: TGTGCCAGCAGCTACCAGGGGTTTAATGAAAAACTGTTTTTT.

DNA of the CDR3: TGCGCCAGCAGCTTCGCCGTGAACACTGAAGCTTTCTTT. It translates to CASSFAVNTEAFF. The genes are TRBV5-1 and TRBJ1-1; unclear D gene. The CDR3 consists of 13 residues. From germline, CDR1 is SGHRS and CDR2 YFSETQ. Trimming removed 2 bases at V and 0 bases at J, with 5 bases between.